This T cell receptor beta chain is drawn from a study of blood T cells in healthy people across ages (dated by TCRdb to the mid-2010s). Background for the entire study: In model experiments, roughly one uniquely barcoded TCR beta cDNA molecule per two T cells was captured by template switching. The study measured age-related changes in TCR beta repertoire diversity using deep sequencing normalized with unique cDNA molecular identifiers. The donors were divided into four age groups: young (average roughly 17 years), middle-aged (approximately 41), aged (approximately 62) and long-lived (about 84). To avoid experimental bias, donors of different ages were randomly spread across the sequencing lanes. For two donors (one aged 18 to 30 and one aged 80 or older), the study analyzed two additional independent replicas of 1 million unique cDNA reads from the same blood draw.

This clonotype was found a few times. Its antigen is still unknown. There are no base qualities to consult, and no much larger clone falls within one base. The library was prepared using 5' RACE. Sequencing instrument: Illumina HiSeq 2500. A second PCR of roughly 7 to 12 cycles was run with a J-beta primer mix and a sample-barcoded 5' primer. A template-switch 5' adaptor carrying 12 random nucleotides introduced a unique molecular identifier onto each TCR beta cDNA molecule. At least 2.5 million CDR3-containing paired-end reads were obtained from each sample. The Mint cDNA synthesis kit, primed by a TRBC-specific oligonucleotide, was used to synthesize first-strand cDNA from all RNA. Following uracil-DNA glycosylase treatment, all cDNA underwent a first 18-cycle PCR with the universal primers M1SS and BC2_uni_R. The original methods were these. Normalization of each sample was performed by random selection of 1 million high-quality reads, each carrying a distinct molecular identifier. Instead of being binned into consensus sequences, reads that shared molecular identifiers were thrown out. MiTCR, run with a Q25 quality threshold and the strictest error-elimination algorithm, handled CDR3 identification, clonotype clustering and error correction. Lower-bound total TCR beta diversity was estimated with a nonparametric unseen species model using Euler transformation. The public reads were quality trimmed at Q25 with fastp and then assembled into clones with MiXCR by TCRdb, keeping productive beta chains. Records with the same CDR3 protein are collapsed into one entry carrying the most frequent genes and DNA. The V and J calls come from TCRdb's annotation, not from the publication. Within this sample are fewer than 1.5 million distinct CDR3 sequences, with roughly 40% of them counted one time only. The top ten constitute around 8% of the sample.

Donors were 39 systemically healthy Caucasian individuals from Russia aged 6 to 90 years. Around 10 milliliters of peripheral blood were collected from each donor into EDTA-treated Vacutainer tubes. Ficoll-Paque density-gradient centrifugation was used to isolate PBMCs, with at least 6.5 million per sample. Trizol reagent was used to extract total RNA from PBMCs, with at least 5.5 micrograms per sample. Naive CD45RAhigh/CD27high T cell percentages were measured by flow cytometry on a PBMC aliquot from every donor. Study-level results and caveats: Bulk unsorted PBMC profiling prevented conclusive comparison of naive and antigen-experienced compartments. Total diversity estimates from one million sequenced T cells were considered lower bounds and underestimates. A strong correlation was found between observed TCR beta diversity and the percentage of naive T cells measured by flow cytometry. Because the CMV infection status of the donors was unknown, age-related changes in expanded clonotypes may potentially have been confounded. Compared with the aged group, the long-lived group had more naive CD4+ T cells, fewer expanded clones and increased TCR diversity, a pattern suggesting age selection. As age increased, observed TCR beta diversity per million T cells dropped in a roughly linear way, and a significant reduction was already evident by age about 40.

Based on the germline V gene (reference sequence), the CDR1 and CDR2 sequences are MNHEY and SMNVEV. The CDR3 spans 13 residues, from the cysteine through the phenylalanine. The CDR3 DNA has 39 bases and is translated from base 1. The junction shows trimming of 6 bases on V and 4 bases on J, and the gene matches do not reach 3 bases of it. The chain links TRBV27 with TRBJ2-3; 8 junctional bases match TRBD2. The receptor's source is a woman between 18 and 29 years old in good health. The specimen sequenced was blood. The CDR3 here reads CASRIGRADTQYF. DNA sequence: TGTGCCAGCAGAATCGGGAGGGCAGATACGCAGTATTTT.